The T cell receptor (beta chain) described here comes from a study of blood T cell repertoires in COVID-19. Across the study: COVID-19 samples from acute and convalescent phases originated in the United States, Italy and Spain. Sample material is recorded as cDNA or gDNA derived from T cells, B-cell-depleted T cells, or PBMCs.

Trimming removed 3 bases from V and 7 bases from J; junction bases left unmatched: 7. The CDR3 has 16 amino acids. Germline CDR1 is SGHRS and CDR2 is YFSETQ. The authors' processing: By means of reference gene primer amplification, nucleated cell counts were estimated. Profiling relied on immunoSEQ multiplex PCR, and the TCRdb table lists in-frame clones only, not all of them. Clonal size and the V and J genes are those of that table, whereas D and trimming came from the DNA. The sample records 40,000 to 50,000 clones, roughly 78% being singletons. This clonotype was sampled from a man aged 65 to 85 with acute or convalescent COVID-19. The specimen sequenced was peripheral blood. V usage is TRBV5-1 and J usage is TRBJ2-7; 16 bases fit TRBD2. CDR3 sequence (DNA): TGCGCCAGCAGCTCAGGGACTAGCGGGAGGGCCAAAGAGCAGTACTTC. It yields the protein CASSSGTSGRAKEQYF.